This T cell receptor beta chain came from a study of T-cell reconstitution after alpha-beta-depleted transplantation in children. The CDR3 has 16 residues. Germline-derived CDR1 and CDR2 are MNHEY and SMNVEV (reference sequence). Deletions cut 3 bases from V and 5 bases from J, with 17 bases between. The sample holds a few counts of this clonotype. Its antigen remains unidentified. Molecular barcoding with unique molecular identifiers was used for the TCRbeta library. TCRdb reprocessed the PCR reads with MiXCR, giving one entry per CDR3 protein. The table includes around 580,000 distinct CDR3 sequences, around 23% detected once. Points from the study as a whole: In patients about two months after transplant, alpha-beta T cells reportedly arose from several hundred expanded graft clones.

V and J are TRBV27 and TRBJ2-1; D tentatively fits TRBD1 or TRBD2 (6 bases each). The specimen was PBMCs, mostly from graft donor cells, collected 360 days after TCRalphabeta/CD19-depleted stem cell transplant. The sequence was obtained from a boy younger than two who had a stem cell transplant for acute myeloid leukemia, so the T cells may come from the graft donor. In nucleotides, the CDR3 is TGTGCCAGCAGTTTCAGTACATTTCGGGGGCACAATGAGCAGTTCTTC. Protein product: CASSFSTFRGHNEQFF.